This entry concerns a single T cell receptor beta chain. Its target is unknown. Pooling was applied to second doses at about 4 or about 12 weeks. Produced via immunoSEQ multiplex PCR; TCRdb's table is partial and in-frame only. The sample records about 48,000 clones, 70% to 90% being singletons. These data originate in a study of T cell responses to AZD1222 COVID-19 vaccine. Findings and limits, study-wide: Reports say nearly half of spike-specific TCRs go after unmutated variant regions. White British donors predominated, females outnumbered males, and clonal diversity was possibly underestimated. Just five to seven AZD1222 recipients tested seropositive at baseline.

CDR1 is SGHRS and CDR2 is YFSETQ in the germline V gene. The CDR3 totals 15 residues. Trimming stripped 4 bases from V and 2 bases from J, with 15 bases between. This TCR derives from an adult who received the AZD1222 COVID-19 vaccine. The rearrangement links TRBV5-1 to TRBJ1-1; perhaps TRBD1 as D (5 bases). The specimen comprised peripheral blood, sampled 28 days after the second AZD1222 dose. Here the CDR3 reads CASSSRQRENTEAFF. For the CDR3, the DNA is TGCGCCAGCAGCAGCAGACAGAGGGAAAACACTGAAGCTTTCTTT.